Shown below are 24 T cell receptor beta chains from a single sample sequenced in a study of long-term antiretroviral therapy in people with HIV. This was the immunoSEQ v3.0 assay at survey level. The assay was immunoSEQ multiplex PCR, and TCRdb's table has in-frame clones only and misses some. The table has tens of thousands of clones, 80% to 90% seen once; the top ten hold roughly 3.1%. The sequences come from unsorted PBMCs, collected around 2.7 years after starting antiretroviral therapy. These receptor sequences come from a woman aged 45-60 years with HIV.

The DNA of the CDR3 is TGTGCCAGCAGCATTAGCGGGTGGAATGAGCAGTTCTTC. Translation gives CASSISGWNEQFF. The chain uses TRBV7-9 and TRBJ2-1; 7 nucleotides align to TRBD2. Trimming at V came to 5 bases and at J to 7 bases, leaving 5 bases not matched to a gene. The CDR3 is made up of 13 amino acids. Germline assignment: CDR1 SEHNR and CDR2 FQNEAQ (reference sequence). Full variable domain (rest looked up from reference TRBV7-9 and TRBJ2-1): DTGVSQNPRHKITKRGQNVTFRCDPISEHNRLYWYRQTLGQGPEFLTYFQNEAQLEKSRLLSDRFSAERPKGSFSTLEIQRTEQGDSAMYLCASSISGWNEQFFGPGTRLTVL.

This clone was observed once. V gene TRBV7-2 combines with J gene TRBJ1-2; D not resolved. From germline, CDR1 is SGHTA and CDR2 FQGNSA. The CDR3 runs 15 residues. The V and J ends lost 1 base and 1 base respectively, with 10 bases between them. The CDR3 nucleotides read TGTGCCAGCAGCTTAGGTCTAGGGCTTAACTATGGCTACACCTTC. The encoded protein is CASSLGLGLNYGYTF.

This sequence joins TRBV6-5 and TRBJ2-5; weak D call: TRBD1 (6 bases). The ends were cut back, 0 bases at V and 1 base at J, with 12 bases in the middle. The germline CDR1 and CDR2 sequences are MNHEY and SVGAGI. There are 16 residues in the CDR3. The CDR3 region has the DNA TGTGCCAGCAGTTACTCGAGAACAGGGCGCCAAGAGACCCAGTACTTC. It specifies CASSYSRTGRQETQYF.

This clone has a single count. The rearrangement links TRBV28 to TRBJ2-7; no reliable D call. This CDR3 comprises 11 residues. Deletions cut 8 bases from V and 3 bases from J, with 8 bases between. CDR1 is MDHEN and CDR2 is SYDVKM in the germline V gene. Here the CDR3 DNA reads TGTGCCAGCGTCTCGGGCTACGAGCAGTACTTC. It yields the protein CASVSGYEQYF. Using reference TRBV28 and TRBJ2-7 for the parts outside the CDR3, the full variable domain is DVKVTQSSRYLVKRTGEKVFLECVQDMDHENMFWYRQDPGLGLRLIYFSYDVKMKEKGDIPEGYSVSREKKERFSLILESASTNQTSMYLCASVSGYEQYFGPGTRLTVT.

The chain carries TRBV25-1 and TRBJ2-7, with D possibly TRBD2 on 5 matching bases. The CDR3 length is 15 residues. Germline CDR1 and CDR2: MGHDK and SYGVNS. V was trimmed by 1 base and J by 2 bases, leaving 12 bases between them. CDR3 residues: CASSEWESRAYEQYF. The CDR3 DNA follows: TGTGCCAGCAGTGAATGGGAATCGCGGGCCTACGAGCAGTACTTC.

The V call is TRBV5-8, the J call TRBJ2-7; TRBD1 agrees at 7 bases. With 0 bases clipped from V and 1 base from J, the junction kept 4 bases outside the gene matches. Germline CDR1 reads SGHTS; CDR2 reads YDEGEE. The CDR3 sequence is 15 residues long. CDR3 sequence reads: CASSLVGTVSYEQYF. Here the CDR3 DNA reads TGTGCCAGCAGCTTGGTTGGGACAGTATCCTACGAGCAGTACTTC.

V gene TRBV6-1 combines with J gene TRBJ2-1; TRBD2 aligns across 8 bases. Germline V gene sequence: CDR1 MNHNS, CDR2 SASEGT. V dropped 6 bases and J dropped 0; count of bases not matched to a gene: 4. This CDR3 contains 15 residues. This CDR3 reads CASRPLAASYNEQFF. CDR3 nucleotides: TGTGCCAGCAGACCACTAGCGGCCTCCTACAATGAGCAGTTCTTC.

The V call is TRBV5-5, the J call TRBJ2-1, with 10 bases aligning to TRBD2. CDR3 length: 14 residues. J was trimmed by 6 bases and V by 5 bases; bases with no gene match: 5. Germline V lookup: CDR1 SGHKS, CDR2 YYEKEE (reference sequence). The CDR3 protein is CASRTRTSGNEQFF. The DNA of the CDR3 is TGTGCCAGCAGAACCCGGACTAGCGGCAATGAGCAGTTCTTC.

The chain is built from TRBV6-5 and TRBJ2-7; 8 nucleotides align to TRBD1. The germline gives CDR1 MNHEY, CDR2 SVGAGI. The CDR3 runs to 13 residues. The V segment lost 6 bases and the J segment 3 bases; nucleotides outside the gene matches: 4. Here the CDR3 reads CASRGQVIYEQYF. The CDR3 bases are TGTGCCAGCAGGGGACAGGTCATCTACGAGCAGTACTTC.

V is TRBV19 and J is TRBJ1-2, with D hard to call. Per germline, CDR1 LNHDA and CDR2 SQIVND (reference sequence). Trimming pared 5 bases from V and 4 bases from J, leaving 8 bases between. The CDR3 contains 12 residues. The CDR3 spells CASSEGFYGYTF. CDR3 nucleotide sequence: TGTGCCAGTAGTGAGGGATTCTATGGCTACACCTTC.

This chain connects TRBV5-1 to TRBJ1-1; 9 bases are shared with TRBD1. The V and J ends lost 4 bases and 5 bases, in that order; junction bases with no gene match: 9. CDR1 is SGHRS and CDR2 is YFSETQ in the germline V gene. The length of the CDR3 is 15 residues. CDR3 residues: CASSTGGAGETEAFF. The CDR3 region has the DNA TGCGCCAGCAGCACAGGGGGCGCAGGAGAAACTGAAGCTTTCTTT.

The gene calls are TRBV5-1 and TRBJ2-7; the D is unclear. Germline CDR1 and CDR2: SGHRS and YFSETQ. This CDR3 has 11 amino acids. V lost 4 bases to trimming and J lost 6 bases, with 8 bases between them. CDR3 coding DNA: TGCGCCAGCAGCCGGGCTAGCGAGCAGTACTTC. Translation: CASSRASEQYF.

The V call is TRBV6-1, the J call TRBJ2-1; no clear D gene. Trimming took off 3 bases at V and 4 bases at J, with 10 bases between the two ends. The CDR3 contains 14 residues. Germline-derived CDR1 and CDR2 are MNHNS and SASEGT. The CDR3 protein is CASSEGLLYNEQFF. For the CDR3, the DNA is TGTGCCAGCAGTGAGGGCTTACTGTACAATGAGCAGTTCTTC.

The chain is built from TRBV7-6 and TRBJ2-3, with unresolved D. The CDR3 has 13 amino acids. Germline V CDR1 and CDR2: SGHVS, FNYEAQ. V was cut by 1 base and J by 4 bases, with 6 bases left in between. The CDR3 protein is CASSLGRADTQYF. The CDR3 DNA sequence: TGTGCCAGCAGCTTAGGACGCGCAGATACGCAGTATTTT.

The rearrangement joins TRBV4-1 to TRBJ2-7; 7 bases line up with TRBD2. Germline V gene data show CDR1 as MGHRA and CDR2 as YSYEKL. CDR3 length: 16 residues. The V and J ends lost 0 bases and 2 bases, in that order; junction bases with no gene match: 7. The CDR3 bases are TGCGCCAGCAGCCAAGATACAGCGGGGCTTACCTACGAGCAGTACTTC. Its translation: CASSQDTAGLTYEQYF.

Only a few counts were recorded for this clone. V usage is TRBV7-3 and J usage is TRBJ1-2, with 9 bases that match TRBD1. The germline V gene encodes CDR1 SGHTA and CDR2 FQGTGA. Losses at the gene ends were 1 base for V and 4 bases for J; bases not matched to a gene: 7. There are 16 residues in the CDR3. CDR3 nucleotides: TGTGCCAGCAGCTTAAACCCCGGGACAGGGATCTATGGCTACACCTTC. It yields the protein CASSLNPGTGIYGYTF. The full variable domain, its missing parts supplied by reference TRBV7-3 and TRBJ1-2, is GAGVSQTPSNKVTEKGKYVELRCDPISGHTALYWYRQSLGQGPEFLIYFQGTGAADDSGLPNDRFFAVRPEGSVSTLKIQRTERGDSAVYLCASSLNPGTGIYGYTFGSGTRLTVV.

The CDR3 is CASSQEPGDEQYF. The DNA of the CDR3 is TGCGCCAGCAGCCAAGAACCCGGCGACGAGCAGTACTTC. V usage is TRBV4-1 and J usage is TRBJ2-7, with no clear D. Germline values: CDR1 MGHRA, CDR2 YSYEKL. The CDR3 length is 13 residues. V lost 0 bases and J lost 5, with 8 bases in between.

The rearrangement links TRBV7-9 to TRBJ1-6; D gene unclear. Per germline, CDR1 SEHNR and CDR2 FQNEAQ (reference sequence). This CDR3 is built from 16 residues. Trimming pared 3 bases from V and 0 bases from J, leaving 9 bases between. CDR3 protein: CASSFAAGSYNSPLHF. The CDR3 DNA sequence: TGTGCCAGCAGCTTTGCGGCCGGCTCCTATAATTCACCCCTCCACTTT. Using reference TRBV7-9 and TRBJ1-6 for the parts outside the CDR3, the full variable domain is DTGVSQNPRHKITKRGQNVTFRCDPISEHNRLYWYRQTLGQGPEFLTYFQNEAQLEKSRLLSDRFSAERPKGSFSTLEIQRTEQGDSAMYLCASSFAAGSYNSPLHFGNGTRLTVT.

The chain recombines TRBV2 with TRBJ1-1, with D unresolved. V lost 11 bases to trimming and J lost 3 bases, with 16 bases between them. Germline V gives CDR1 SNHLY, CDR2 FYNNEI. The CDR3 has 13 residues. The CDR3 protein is CAGTTQEYTEAFF. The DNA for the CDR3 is TGTGCCGGCACGACTCAGGAGTACACTGAAGCTTTCTTT.

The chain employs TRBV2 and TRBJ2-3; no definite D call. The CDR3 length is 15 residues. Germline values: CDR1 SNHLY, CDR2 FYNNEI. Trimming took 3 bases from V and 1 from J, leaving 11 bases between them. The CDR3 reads CASSETASRTDTQYF. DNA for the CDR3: TGTGCCAGCAGTGAGACGGCCAGCCGCACAGATACGCAGTATTTT.

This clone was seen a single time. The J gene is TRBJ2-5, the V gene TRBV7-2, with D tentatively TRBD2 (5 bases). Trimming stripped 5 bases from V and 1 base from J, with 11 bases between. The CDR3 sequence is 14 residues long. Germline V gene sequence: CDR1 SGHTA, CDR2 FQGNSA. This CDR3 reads CASSPRAGQETQYF. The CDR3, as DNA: TGTGCCAGCAGCCCCCGGGCGGGCCAAGAGACCCAGTACTTC.

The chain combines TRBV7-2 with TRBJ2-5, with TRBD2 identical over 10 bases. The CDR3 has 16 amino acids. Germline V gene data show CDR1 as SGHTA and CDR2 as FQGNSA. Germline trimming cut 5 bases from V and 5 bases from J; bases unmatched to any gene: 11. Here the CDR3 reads CASSPRTSGGGETQYF. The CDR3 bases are TGTGCCAGCAGCCCGCGGACTAGCGGAGGAGGGGAGACCCAGTACTTC.

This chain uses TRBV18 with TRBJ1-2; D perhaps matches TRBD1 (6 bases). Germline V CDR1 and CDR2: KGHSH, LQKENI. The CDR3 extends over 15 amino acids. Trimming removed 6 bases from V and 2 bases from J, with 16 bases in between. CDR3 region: CASSQAEGENYGYTF. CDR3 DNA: TGTGCCAGCTCCCAGGCTGAGGGGGAGAACTATGGCTACACCTTC. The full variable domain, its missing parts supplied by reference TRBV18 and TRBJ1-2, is NAGVMQNPRHLVRRRGQEARLRCSPMKGHSHVYWYRQLPEEGLKFMVYLQKENIIDESGMPKERFSAEFPKEGPSILRIQQVVRGDSAAYFCASSQAEGENYGYTFGSGTRLTVV.

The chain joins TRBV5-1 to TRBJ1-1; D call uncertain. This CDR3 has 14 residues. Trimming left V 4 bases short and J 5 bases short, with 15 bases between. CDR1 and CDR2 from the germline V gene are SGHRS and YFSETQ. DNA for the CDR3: TGCGCCAGCAGCCTATCCGGGGTGGGGACTGAAGCTTTCTTT. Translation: CASSLSGVGTEAFF.